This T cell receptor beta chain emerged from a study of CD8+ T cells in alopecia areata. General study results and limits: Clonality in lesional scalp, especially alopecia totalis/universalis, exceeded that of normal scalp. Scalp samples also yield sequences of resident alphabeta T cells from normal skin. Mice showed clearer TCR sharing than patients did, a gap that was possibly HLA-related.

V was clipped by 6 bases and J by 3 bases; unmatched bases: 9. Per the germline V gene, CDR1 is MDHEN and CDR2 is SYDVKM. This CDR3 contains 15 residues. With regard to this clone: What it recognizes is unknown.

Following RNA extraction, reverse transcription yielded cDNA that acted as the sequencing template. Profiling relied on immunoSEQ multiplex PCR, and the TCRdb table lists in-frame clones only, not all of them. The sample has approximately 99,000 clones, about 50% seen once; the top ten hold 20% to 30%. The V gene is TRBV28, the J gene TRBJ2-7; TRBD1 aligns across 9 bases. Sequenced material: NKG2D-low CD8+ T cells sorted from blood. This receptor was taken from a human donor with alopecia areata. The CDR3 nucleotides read TGTGCCAGCAGGCTCGACAGGGGGGACATCTACGAGCAGTACTTC. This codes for CASRLDRGDIYEQYF.